The 27 T cell receptor beta chains reported below all come from one sample, sequenced in a study of cytomegalovirus exposure and HLA in healthy donors. The PCR had 60 Vbeta and 13 Jbeta primers. Using immunoSEQ multiplex PCR, the repertoire was profiled, and TCRdb retains in-frame clones only, with some absent. This table has approximately 150,000 clones, roughly 80% appearing once. Material for sequencing was PBMCs. These receptors were taken from a man aged 18 to 35 in good health and CMV-seropositive.

In this sample, this clone turned up once. The chain joins TRBV7-2 to TRBJ1-5; 9 bases line up with TRBD1. The germline CDR1 and CDR2 sequences are SGHTA and FQGNSA. The CDR3 runs to 15 residues. J was trimmed by 5 bases and V by 3 bases; bases with no gene match: 5. For the CDR3, the DNA is TGTGCCAGCAGCTTCGCCGGGACAGGGCATCAGCCCCAGCATTTT. This gives the protein CASSFAGTGHQPQHF.

The V call is TRBV28, the J call TRBJ1-2, with D perhaps TRBD1 (5 bases). The CDR3 runs 13 residues. The germline CDR1 and CDR2 sequences are MDHEN and SYDVKM. Trimming removed 7 bases at V and 0 bases at J, with 9 bases between. CDR3 loop: CASNRQPNYGYTF. The CDR3, as DNA: TGTGCCAGCAACAGGCAACCTAACTATGGCTACACCTTC.

The gene calls are TRBV28 and TRBJ2-3; 13 bases line up with TRBD2. The germline CDR1 and CDR2 sequences are MDHEN and SYDVKM. This CDR3 spans 19 amino acids. Trimming at V came to 6 bases and at J to 2 bases, leaving 14 bases not matched to a gene. The CDR3 DNA is TGTGCCAGCAGGCCAACTAGCGGGAGGGCCGACAGAACCACAGATACGCAGTATTTT. As protein: CASRPTSGRADRTTDTQYF.

V gene TRBV10-2 combines with J gene TRBJ2-3; D perhaps matches TRBD2 (6 bases). This CDR3 spans 14 amino acids. V gave up 4 bases and J gave up 2 bases, with 10 bases separating them. CDR1 and CDR2 (germline): WSHSY, SAAADI. The CDR3 nucleotides are TGCGCCAGCAGTGGGGCGGGGTACACAGATACGCAGTATTTT. Translating it yields CASSGAGYTDTQYF.

In DNA, the CDR3 is TGCGCCAGCAGCCCCCAGGGACAGGGCGCTCCATTGAATGAGCAGTTCTTC. This sequence encodes CASSPQGQGAPLNEQFF. This chain links TRBV4-1 with TRBJ2-1; 9 bases agree with TRBD1. The CDR3 has 17 amino acids. In germline, CDR1 is MGHRA, CDR2 YSYEKL. With 4 bases clipped from V and 7 bases from J, the junction kept 14 bases outside the gene matches.

The CDR3 loop is CASSSNPWGGTYNEQFF. The CDR3 DNA reads TGTGCCAGCAGCTCGAATCCGTGGGGCGGGACGTACAATGAGCAGTTCTTC. V usage is TRBV5-8 and J usage is TRBJ2-1, with D possibly TRBD2 on 6 matching bases. CDR1 is SGHTS, CDR2 YDEGEE, per germline. The V end lost 3 bases, the J end lost 4 bases, and 20 bases lay between the germline ends. The CDR3 is 17 residues long.

The V and J genes are TRBV2 and TRBJ1-1; 10 nucleotides match TRBD1. V dropped 6 bases and J dropped 5; count of bases not matched to a gene: 3. CDR3 length: 13 residues. Per the germline V gene, CDR1 is SNHLY and CDR2 is FYNNEI. The CDR3 DNA reads as TGTGCCAGCAGCGGACAGGGGGGGACTGAAGCTTTCTTT. It codes for CASSGQGGTEAFF.

The gene calls are TRBV27 and TRBJ2-7; 11 bases agree with TRBD2. Germline CDR1 reads MNHEY; CDR2 reads SMNVEV (reference sequence). The ends lost 5 bases at V and 7 bases at J; junction bases unmatched: 4. The CDR3 is 13 residues long. Here the CDR3 DNA reads TGTGCCAGCAGTCCTAGCGGGAGGTATGAGCAGTACTTC. Its translation is CASSPSGRYEQYF.

With respect to this clone: A junction boundary mismatches the germline segment, possibly from a read error. V usage is TRBV7-7 and J usage is TRBJ2-1, with 11 bases fitting TRBD1. The CDR3 covers 16 residues. CDR1 is SSHAT and CDR2 is FNYEAQ in the germline V gene (reference sequence). CDR3 in amino acids: CASSPGGTGGGNEQFF. The CDR3 DNA reads as TGTGCTAGCAGCCCGGGCGGGACAGGGGGGGGAAATGAGCAGTTCTTC.

This rearrangement joins TRBV10-3 to TRBJ1-5; 7 bases are a match to TRBD1. The CDR3 has 13 residues. The germline V gene has CDR1 ENHRY and CDR2 SYGVKD. V lost 8 bases to trimming and J lost 2 bases; unmatched junction nucleotides: 3. CDR3 region: CAIGTDGNQPQHF. The CDR3 nucleotides read TGTGCCATCGGGACAGATGGCAATCAGCCCCAGCATTTT.

The V and J genes are TRBV2 and TRBJ2-2; D is unresolved. The germline CDR1 and CDR2 sequences are SNHLY and FYNNEI. This CDR3 comprises 12 residues. V shed 6 bases and J shed 3 bases, with 5 bases lying between them. The CDR3 loop is CASSVYTGELFF. In DNA form, the CDR3 reads TGTGCCAGCAGCGTCTACACCGGGGAGCTGTTTTTT.

The gene calls are TRBV15 and TRBJ1-5, with D perhaps TRBD1 (6 bases). V was pared by 5 bases and J by 5 bases, with 13 bases between. CDR3 length equals 14 residues. Germline V gene lookup returns CDR1 LNHNV and CDR2 YYDKDF (reference sequence). CDR3 nucleotides: TGTGCCACCAGCCTCACAGGGCCCGATCAGCCCCAGCATTTT. This encodes CATSLTGPDQPQHF.

V and J are TRBV4-2 and TRBJ2-5; D is perhaps TRBD2 (5 bases). V lost 4 bases and J lost 3, with 15 bases in between. This CDR3 has 15 amino acids. Germline V lookup: CDR1 LGHNA, CDR2 YNFKEQ. The CDR3 loop is CASSPGVLREETQYF. The CDR3 region has the DNA TGTGCCAGCAGCCCAGGAGTTTTGCGGGAAGAGACCCAGTACTTC.

This clone came up once. The chain carries TRBV7-9 and TRBJ1-1, with TRBD1 matching 8 bases. CDR1 SEHNR and CDR2 FQNEAQ come from the germline V gene (reference sequence). Trimming cost V 2 bases and J 6 bases; bases outside gene matches: 5. This CDR3 region has 14 residues. Here the CDR3 reads CASSLQGAFAEAFF. The CDR3 nucleotides are TGTGCCAGCAGCTTACAGGGGGCGTTCGCTGAAGCTTTCTTT.

The chain uses TRBV5-6 and TRBJ2-7; the match to TRBD2 covers 11 bases. With V trimmed by 0 bases and J by 4 bases, 3 bases remained unmatched. This CDR3 contains 15 residues. Per the germline V gene, CDR1 is SGHDT and CDR2 is YYEEEE. The CDR3 region has the DNA TGTGCCAGCAGCTTGGGCGTAGCGGGAGGGTACGAGCAGTACTTC. This sequence encodes CASSLGVAGGYEQYF. Filled out from reference TRBV5-6 and TRBJ2-7, the complete variable domain reads DAGVTQSPTHLIKTRGQQVTLRCSPKSGHDTVSWYQQALGQGPQFIFQYYEEEERQRGNFPDRFSGHQFPNYSSELNVNALLLGDSALYLCASSLGVAGGYEQYFGPGTRLTVT.

The chain uses TRBV7-9 and TRBJ2-2; possible D gene TRBD1, 5 bases. The germline V gene encodes CDR1 SEHNR and CDR2 FQNEAQ (reference sequence). The CDR3 covers 17 residues. The V and J ends lost 1 base and 4 bases respectively, with 16 bases between them. In nucleotides, the CDR3 is TGTGCCAGCAGCTTAGGGGGTTCAAGGACAATCACCGGGGAGCTGTTTTTT. Translating gives CASSLGGSRTITGELFF.

This clone was detected once. The J gene is TRBJ2-3, the V gene TRBV9, with TRBD2 as a possible D gene (6 bases). V lost 0 bases and J lost 1, with 12 bases in between. Germline V gives CDR1 SGDLS, CDR2 YYNGEE. The CDR3 is 16 amino acids. The DNA of the CDR3 is TGTGCCAGCAGCGTAGGTCTCTCGGGGGGCACAGATACGCAGTATTTT. Residues: CASSVGLSGGTDTQYF.

V is TRBV1 and J is TRBJ2-1; the listed D gene, TRBD2, was not tested against the DNA. TRBV1 is a listed pseudogene. The CDR3 contains 20 residues. CDR3 coding DNA: TGCACCAGCAGCCAAGATTGTGTGGGACTAGCGGGGACGCCGGACAATGAGCAGTTCTTC. Translated: CTSSQDCVGLAGTPDNEQFF.

The chain carries TRBV29-1 and TRBJ1-4; D is ambiguous. Per the germline V gene, CDR1 is SQVTM and CDR2 is ANQGSEA. V lost 3 bases, J lost 1 base, and 9 bases lay in between. The CDR3 runs to 14 residues. The CDR3 sequence is CSVERRLTNEKLFF. Here the CDR3 DNA reads TGCAGCGTTGAGAGGAGATTAACTAATGAAAAACTGTTTTTT.

CDR3: CATTGRDRHTGELFF. CDR3 bases: TGTGCCACAACCGGACGGGACAGACACACCGGGGAGCTGTTTTTT. This sequence joins TRBV6-5 and TRBJ2-2, with 7 bases identical to TRBD1. Germline V lookup: CDR1 MNHEY, CDR2 SVGAGI. CDR3 length: 15 residues. Losses at the gene ends were 10 bases for V and 3 bases for J; bases not matched to a gene: 11.

The V gene is TRBV6-5, the J gene TRBJ1-2, with 7 bases fitting TRBD1. The V gene's germline CDR1 is MNHEY and CDR2 SVGAGI. The V gene end was trimmed by 5 bases and the J gene end by 6 bases; junction bases not matched to a gene: 9. The CDR3 contains 14 residues. DNA of the CDR3: TGTGCCAGCAGTACCAATAGACAGGGTGATGGCTACACCTTC. Translating gives CASSTNRQGDGYTF.

The chain combines TRBV15 with TRBJ2-7; TRBD1 matches 8 bases. The CDR3 length is 16 residues. Germline CDR1 is LNHNV and CDR2 is YYDKDF (reference sequence). The trim removed 1 base at V and 0 bases at J, leaving 5 bases unmatched. The CDR3 region has the DNA TGTGCCACCAGCAGAGGCGGGACAGGATCCTCCTACGAGCAGTACTTC. It specifies CATSRGGTGSSYEQYF.

CDR3 DNA sequence: TGTGCCACCCAAATGAGGAGCGAGACCCAGTACTTC. Translated: CATQMRSETQYF. V gene TRBV5-4 combines with J gene TRBJ2-5; unclear D gene. This CDR3 has 12 residues. Looked up from germline, CDR1 is SGHNT and CDR2 is YYREEE (reference sequence). V lost 9 bases to trimming and J lost 5 bases, with 14 bases between them.

CDR3 amino acids: CASSLAGTSGRLGTDTQYF. In DNA, the CDR3 is TGTGCCAGCAGCTTAGCGGGGACTAGCGGGCGTTTAGGCACAGATACGCAGTATTTT. The rearrangement links TRBV7-2 to TRBJ2-3; TRBD2 agrees at 12 bases. The CDR3 covers 19 residues. V shed 0 bases and J 1 base; nucleotides not matched to a gene: 8. Looked up from germline, CDR1 is SGHTA and CDR2 is FQGNSA.

The chain is built from TRBV7-2 and TRBJ2-4; D is unclear. V was shortened by 5 bases and J by 5 bases, with 7 bases between the two germline ends. CDR3 length: 12 amino acids. Germline V gene sequence: CDR1 SGHTA, CDR2 FQGNSA. The CDR3 region has the DNA TGTGCCAGCAGCCAACTGGAAAACATTCAGTACTTC. It specifies CASSQLENIQYF.

The CDR3 DNA reads TGTGCCAGCAGTCGAACAGGGGGCAACTATGGCTACACCTTC. This sequence encodes CASSRTGGNYGYTF. The chain combines TRBV6-5 with TRBJ1-2, with TRBD1 matching 9 bases. CDR1 and CDR2 (germline): MNHEY, SVGAGI. The CDR3 is made up of 14 amino acids. V shed 5 bases, J shed 2 bases, and the junction held 3 bases outside the gene matches.

The chain recombines TRBV19 with TRBJ1-5; D gene uncertain. The V end was cut by 5 bases, the J end by 6 bases, with 17 bases between. The CDR3 contains 15 residues. Per the germline V gene, CDR1 is LNHDA and CDR2 is SQIVND (reference sequence). CDR3 sequence: CASSEGQYRGQPQHF. The DNA of the CDR3 is TGTGCCAGTAGTGAGGGTCAGTATCGGGGTCAGCCCCAGCATTTT. The entire variable domain, with the rest obtained from reference TRBV19 and TRBJ1-5, is as follows: DGGITQSPKYLFRKEGQNVTLSCEQNLNHDAMYWYRQDPGQGLRLIYYSQIVNDFQKGDIAEGYSVSREKKESFPLTVTSAQKNPTAFYLCASSEGQYRGQPQHFGDGTRLSIL.